This is a list of T cell receptor beta chains from one sample in a study of blood T cell repertoires in COVID-19. Using immunoSEQ multiplex PCR, the repertoire was profiled, and TCRdb retains in-frame clones only, with some absent. The sample contains 55,000 to 75,000 clones, around 82% of which appear only once. The specimen was peripheral blood. All receptors come from an older man with COVID-19, enrolled during active disease. The CDR3 runs from the conserved cysteine through the conserved F or W. Each record gives: D gene, V gene, clone size, J gene, CDR3 DNA, CDR3 protein. D genes are given only for firm matches. Clone size is stated in some rows and not others, as once, few, many or a class when expanded.

TRBD1	TRBV3-1/TRBV3-2	.	TRBJ1-4	TGTGCCAGCAGCCAAGGGGACAGGGGGAAACTGTTTTTT	CASSQGDRGKLFF
TRBD2	TRBV9	.	TRBJ2-1	TGTGCCAGCAGCCCCCGGACTAGCGGAGGCAATGAGCAGTTCTTC	CASSPRTSGGNEQFF
TRBD1	TRBV10-3	.	TRBJ2-4	TGTGCCATCAGCGGGACAGGGGAGGGAAACATTCAGTACTTC	CAISGTGEGNIQYF
TRBD2	TRBV11-3	.	TRBJ2-5	TGTGCCAGCAGCCCCATGGCGGGAGAGGGCGCCCAGTACTTC	CASSPMAGEGAQYF
.	TRBV19	.	TRBJ2-5	TGTGCCAGTAGTATCCGTGGGAGGGAGACCCAGTACTTC	CASSIRGRETQYF
.	TRBV18	.	TRBJ1-2	TGTGCCAGCTCAAAGGGGGAAAGCTACACCTTC	CASSKGESYTF
TRBD2	TRBV9	once	TRBJ2-5	TGTGCCAGCAGCGGGCCCTCTGCGGGAGGGCCGGGGACCCAGTACTTC	CASSGPSAGGPGTQYF
TRBD2	TRBV11-3	once	TRBJ2-2	TGTGCCAGCAGCCGGGGGGGGACTGCGAACACCGGGGAGCTGTTTTTT	CASSRGGTANTGELFF
TRBD1	TRBV18	.	TRBJ2-7	TGTGCCAGCTCACCGTCCCCACAGGGGGGCGCCTACGAGCAGTACTTC	CASSPSPQGGAYEQYF
.	TRBV5-1	.	TRBJ1-4	TGCGCCAGCAGCCGAGGCGGGAAACTGTTTTTT	CASSRGGKLFF